This T cell receptor beta chain was observed in a study of molecular identifiers for immune sequencing clone quantification (dated by TCRdb to 2017 to 2018). Background on the whole study: For a replicate experiment, RNA from around 20,000 or 99,000 naive CD8 T cells was divided into five aliquots, of which four were sequenced. This methods study used CD8 T cells to benchmark TCR RNA copy counting and molecular-identifier clustering-based TCR repertoire sequencing (MIDCIRS).

Library preparation employed PCR. For sequencing, a NextSeq 500 was employed. Bulk TCR libraries were made following a previously described method, with the TCR primers given in Table S5. The Qiagen AllPrep DNA/RNA kit was used to purify total RNA. Before any analysis, reads coming from multiple sequencing runs of the same library were combined into one pool. From the authors' description of their analysis: Only reads with exact TCR constant sequence were kept, trimmed to 150 nt, and grouped by their 12-nt molecular barcodes. Reads within each barcode group were sub-clustered using a 15% Levenshtein threshold, and quality-weighted consensus sequences were constructed for each RNA molecule. Non-functional sequences were removed, as were lower-count sequences one edit away from another. Based on fitting two negative binomial distributions, any barcode sub-cluster with under 20% of the maximum read count was discarded. The raw public reads went through TCRdb reprocessing: fastp at Q25, MiXCR clone calling, in-frame beta chains kept. Every CDR3 protein is listed once, alongside the most common genes and DNA of its rows. TCRdb, not the original authors, processed these V and J calls. The sample table holds over 65,000 distinct CDR3 sequences, of which roughly 25% were seen once. Of the sample, 0.6% to 0.9% falls within the top ten clones.

General findings and caveats noted by the study authors: Clones above 20 RNA copies held over 98% of molecules in CMV-specific effector cells but under 1% in naive cells. Without barcode sub-clustering, chimeric consensus sequences inflated TCR diversity; chimeras reached as high as 47%. About 2.9 recovered TCR RNA copies per cell were obtained by modeling, versus approximately 10 by digital PCR, implying a capture efficiency of 30% to 35%. Highly expanded clone sizes could be underestimated because identical TCR molecules may share a barcode. Spiked-in Jurkat TCR RNA equivalent to a single cell was reported to be detectable even among 980,000 or so naive CD8 T cells. Spiked-in Jurkat TCR RNA (around nine copies' worth), which is not part of the donor repertoire, was contained in the naive libraries.

Libraries of naive CD8 T cells were built from anywhere between roughly 17,000 and 1,000,000 sorted cells, with 10%, 30% or 50% of the purified RNA used. Naive CD8 T cells, defined as CD8+CD4-CCR7+CD45RA+, were FACS-sorted into RLT Plus buffer on a BD FACSAria II. To test detection sensitivity, Jurkat RNA equal to around 11 TCR copies was added to samples of roughly 19,000-1,100,000 naive CD8 T cells. CD8 T cells were enriched using RosetteSep CD8+ T Cell Enrichment Cocktail and Ficoll-Paque, and the enriched cells then underwent ACK red cell lysis. Notes on this clonotype: It lacks a known antigen. The junction departs from germline at one end; a sequencing error may be responsible.

The TCR sequence derives from a human donor in good health. Some libraries in this study had Jurkat cell RNA spiked in. Sample: naive CD8+ T cells from blood, with Jurkat cell RNA spiked in. Interpreted using the paper, the cell subset or site label stands for: FACS-sorted CD8+CD4-CCR7+CD45RA+ naive T cells.

CDR3 reads: CASSQDSVQGQADTQCF. The DNA is as follows: TGCGCCAGCAGCCAAGATTCGGTGCAGGGACAAGCAGATACGCAGTGTTTT. This sequence uses TRBV4-3 and TRBJ2-3; the D gene is perhaps TRBD1, on 6 matching bases. From cysteine to phenylalanine, the CDR3 is 17 amino acids long. Only the CDR3 part of the read is kept: 51 bases, read in frame from the first base. Looking up the germline V gene yields CDR1 LGHNA and CDR2 YSLEER.